Given below is one TCR beta chain in context. The data are from a study of blood T cell repertoires in COVID-19. At the level of the study: From T cells, B-cell-depleted T cells, or PBMCs came the material, which was cDNA or gDNA.

J gave up 0 bases and V 6 bases, and 7 bases lay outside the gene matches. The CDR3 is 15 amino acids. The germline V gene encodes CDR1 SGHRS and CDR2 YFSETQ. TCRdb's copy holds only in-frame clones and misses some; the assay was immunoSEQ multiplex PCR. The profile shows roughly 220,000 clones, 86% of them singletons. V and J are TRBV5-1 and TRBJ1-1; 8 bases are a match to TRBD1. The sample comprised PBMCs or T cells enriched from blood (not recorded which). This sequence was found in a middle-aged woman with acute COVID-19. CDR3 nucleotides: TGCGCCAGCAATGACAGGGGACGATTGAACACTGAAGCTTTCTTT. Its protein product is CASNDRGRLNTEAFF.